The entry below describes one T cell receptor (beta chain). Its antigen specificity is not known. Base qualities are not at hand, and no much larger clone is one base apart. The sample holds other DNA sequences that translate to the same CDR3. V and J are truncated by 0 bases and 1 base respectively, leaving an intervening sequence of 6 bases. CDR1 and CDR2 are drawn from the germline V gene: MRHNA, SNTAGT. The cysteine opens and the phenylalanine closes a CDR3 of 14 amino acids. This entry keeps only the CDR3 DNA: 42 bases, framed from base 1. The cohort comprised some 680 healthy bone marrow donors. At the time of sampling, all cohort members were nominally healthy, though unrecorded immune exposures were likely present. The donor tested CMV seronegative, placing the donor among the roughly 400 seronegative members of the cohort. A peripheral blood sample was collected from each donor, and TCR beta sequencing was performed on peripheral blood mononuclear cells. The Qiagen DNeasy Blood Extraction Kit was used to extract genomic DNA from the blood cell samples.

The library was obtained by the immunoSEQ multiplex PCR assay. The multiplex PCR relied on a mix of 60 forward primers for TCR Vbeta segments and 13 reverse primers for TCR Jbeta segments. A multiplex PCR assay on genomic DNA amplified the CDR3 region of rearranged TCR beta genes. Amplified TCR beta libraries were sequenced as 87-base-pair reads on the Illumina HiSeq System. As for how the authors treated the data: A later analysis counted some 74 million unique TCR beta chains across the 666 repertoires, and around 9.9 million of these chains were shared by at least two donors. A nearest-neighbor algorithm error-corrected the raw reads and collapsed the reads into unique sequences, merging closely related sequences to remove PCR and sequencing errors. CDR3 sequences were aligned to IMGT reference sequences to assign V, D and J gene segments. For a sequence to be retained, at least a six-nucleotide match to both a V gene segment and a J gene segment was required. Rearrangements were called productive when the CDR3 lacked stop codons and stayed in frame with V and J; all others were non-productive. Following IMGT convention, CDR3 was defined as the stretch from the second conserved V-encoded cysteine to the conserved J-encoded phenylalanine. In an earlier analysis of more than 550 of the donors, sequences lacking an unambiguous match to a single V gene segment were excluded. In an earlier analysis of roughly 600 of the donors, a V segment was called functional when productive rearrangements were above 56.7%, and segregating when the standard deviation between donors exceeded 5%. A statistical classification framework was built to diagnose cytomegalovirus status from the catalog of TCR beta chain sequences. In a later analysis, TCR nucleotide sequences were compared against IMGT/GENE-DB human TR gene sequences so that V and J genes could be assigned. The TCRdist pipeline was used in a later analysis to assign CDR3 sequences and most-parsimonious VDJ recombination scenarios. In a later analysis, every TCR beta chain was defined by the combination of its CDR3 amino acid sequence and its V-gene family, and reads without a unique V-gene family were dropped. A later analysis removed nearly 600 highly shared, low-generation-probability nucleotide sequences to deal with suspected cross-contamination and a sequencing artifact. For each public chain, a later analysis derived a clonal expansion index from normalized ranks of inferred template counts within each repertoire. Generation probabilities in a later analysis came from a VDJ recombination model fitted to out-of-frame rearrangements, and those results were checked against IGoR. A later analysis scored TCR-TCR, TCR-HLA and TCR-CMV co-occurrence with hypergeometric tests, applying a repertoire-size bias correction to TCR pairs. False discovery rates were estimated in a later analysis by permuting HLA or CMV assignments 20 times. In a later analysis, co-occurring TCRs were grouped using DBSCAN, and TCRdist sequence similarity was added for clustering within HLA-allele-positive subsets. Co-occurrence clustering excluded repertoires with fewer than 30,000 or more than 120,000 public chains, plus five with anomalous nucleotide sharing. TCRdb mirrors the immuneACCESS table, restricted to in-frame sequences. Some clones are absent from its copies; in checked studies, under half trace to an unresolved V gene, and the reason for the others is unknown. The V and J calls and the clone size are those of that table, but D and trimming were determined from the DNA. This sample lists about 98,000 clones; roughly 70% were detected once. Of the sample, 2% to 2.5% falls within the top ten clones.

This sample stems from a study of cytomegalovirus exposure and HLA in healthy donors (dated 2017 in TCRdb). Describing the broader study: An earlier analysis of under 600 of the donors reported 250 to 350 Gb of sequence data and 100 million to 140 million unique TCR beta sequences from about 200 million T cells. About 310 gigabases of sequencing data and tens of millions of unique TCR sequences were included in an early release covering 550 to 800 HLA-typed donors. Of the 300 to 450 genotyped donors, about 84% fell in the genetic ancestry cluster associated with self-reported Caucasian donors. The aim of the study was to test whether cataloging public T cell receptors could identify signatures of past pathogen exposure. The study used immunosequencing to profile the T cell repertoires of several hundred subjects and linked those repertoires to cytomegalovirus serostatus. Besides the first cohort of approximately 670 subjects, a separate validation cohort made up of over 95 different subjects was used. High-throughput TCR immunosequencing, statistical association of individual TCRs with disease status, and machine learning were combined to predict cytomegalovirus infection status. To study patterns of TCR occurrence, a later analysis re-analyzed previously published TCR beta repertoires from 666 donors and added high-resolution HLA genotyping. In the later analysis, no new phenotypic data were used to find candidate immune exposures; instead, reliance was placed on TCR beta sequences and their occurrence across donors. In an earlier analysis of roughly 580 of the donors, high-throughput TCR beta sequencing was used to judge whether each TCR beta V gene segment behaved as functional or pseudogenic. Donor age, sex, ethnicity and CMV serostatus were compiled together with the repertoire data. A later genetic analysis used genome-wide SNP genotypes for about 60% of the 666 donors, treating that subset as a discovery cohort. All discovery cohort repertoires had been generated using a single sequencing platform. HLA typing covered class I and class II loci at four-digit resolution. The number of donors typed differed by locus, with roughly 620-630 for A, B, C, DRB1 and DQB1, approximately 500 for DQA1, approximately 580 for DPA1, and some 440 for DPB1. Four or five DR-DQ haplotypes were treated as single units for association and clustering because of strong linkage in the cohort. Among almost 400 genotyped donors of the cohort, an average of approximately 230,000 unique TCR beta nucleotide sequences were sequenced per donor, around 18% of them non-productive.

General study outcomes and caveats: Roughly uniform sequencing depth across donors was assumed in presence/absence analyses, although this assumption may not hold. The authors suggested that the approach could potentially be generalized to other disease states and immunological phenotypes. Assigning TCR associations to individual alleles was difficult when HLA alleles, especially DR and DQ, strongly co-occurred. A group of highly shared sequence variants was considered likely to be a technical artifact of the sequencing pipeline. In a later genetic analysis, fewer N-insertions in productive TCRs were reported among donors in an Asian-associated ancestry cluster than the approximately 670-donor mean. Three of the identified cytomegalovirus-associated TCR beta chains were confirmed in vitro to be specific for cytomegalovirus antigens. Linkage disequilibrium might explain the correlated functional status among segregating V segments, but an unknown experimental factor could not be excluded. An earlier analysis of several hundred of the donors showed that most TCR beta V segments appeared in productive rearrangements either about 87% or about 30% of the time, which broadly matched IMGT annotations. A later analysis associated 15,000 or so TCR beta sequences with specific HLA alleles at a false discovery rate of 0.05. Because HLA typing was missing for some donors at each locus, association tests included only the typed subset. In a later analysis, TCR association rates were found to vary across HLA loci, with the most associated TCRs seen for DRB1 alleles and the fewest for HLA-C alleles. In a later genetic analysis, a missense DCLRE1C variant was associated with V-gene and J-gene trimming of TCR beta chains, and the association was replicated in an independent cohort. CMV serostatus was the only immune exposure information available for the cohort. A further reported finding was that TCR beta sequences accurately predicted the HLA-A and HLA-B alleles for most subjects in the first cohort. Compared with equally common non-associated chains, HLA-associated TCR beta chains in a later analysis were more clonally expanded and had lower generation probabilities. Several of the top co-occurrence clusters appeared to be linked to parvovirus B19, influenza, CMV and Epstein-Barr virus, according to a later analysis. Some IMGT-functional V segments, including TRBV6-2 and TRBV6-3, could not be distinguished by the 87-base-pair reads and were therefore excluded. A later analysis found that most CMV-associated TCR beta chains appeared HLA-restricted, with HLA associations seemingly driven largely by CMV exposure. In this cohort, only TCR beta chains were sequenced, and detectable features were limited by the absence of alpha or paired-chain data. The study gave a list of over 150 TCR beta chains associated with cytomegalovirus. Because counts were too low, about 18 rarely observed V segments, including chromosome 9 orphons, were excluded from the earlier analysis of 587 of the donors. While some public TCRs were present in many individuals, most TCR sequences turned up only very rarely across donors. In both the original and validation cohorts, the classifier was reported to diagnose cytomegalovirus status with high specificity and sensitivity.

Recombination joined TRBV6-4 with TRBJ1-1; D gene: possibly TRBD1, on 5 matching bases. The sequence was collected from a man over 45 in good health and CMV-seronegative. The sample comprised PBMCs. The CDR3 here reads CASSDSDRNTEAFF. The nucleotide sequence is TGTGCCAGCAGTGACTCTGACAGGAACACTGAAGCTTTCTTT.